Presented here are 31 T cell receptor beta chains from one specimen sequenced in a study of graft-versus-host responses after intestinal transplantation. Method: immunoSEQ multiplex PCR; TCRdb's copy keeps in-frame clones and lacks some. The sample carries over 40,000 clones, roughly 84% recorded once. These receptors have no known antigen. The sample in question was unstimulated CD4+ T cells sorted from spleen or lymph node cells, obtained before transplant. These receptors came from a human donor who was the organ donor for an intestinal transplant.

The chain joins TRBV15 to TRBJ1-1; D remains ambiguous. This CDR3 region has 14 residues. The V and J ends lost 1 base and 3 bases respectively, with 9 bases between them. CDR1 and CDR2 (germline): LNHNV, YYDKDF (reference sequence). For the CDR3, the DNA is TGTGCCACCAGCAGAGGGGAAAGGGACACTGAAGCTTTCTTT. Translating gives CATSRGERDTEAFF.

This chain links TRBV19 with TRBJ1-2, with TRBD1 as a possible D gene (5 bases). V lost 0 bases, J lost 7 bases, and 6 bases lay in between. The CDR3 is made up of 12 amino acids. Germline V gene data show CDR1 as LNHDA and CDR2 as SQIVND (reference sequence). The CDR3 sequence is CASSIDRVGYTF. The CDR3 region has the DNA TGTGCCAGTAGTATAGACAGGGTTGGCTACACCTTC.

This rearrangement joins TRBV19 to TRBJ2-7; TRBD2 aligns across 10 bases. The CDR3 spans 14 residues. Germline V gene lookup returns CDR1 LNHDA and CDR2 SQIVND (reference sequence). After removal of 1 base from V and 3 bases from J, the junction contained 0 bases not matched to a gene. CDR3 sequence (DNA): TGTGCCAGTAGTATAGTAGCGGGAGGCTACGAGCAGTACTTC. Amino acid sequence: CASSIVAGGYEQYF. Full variable domain (rest looked up from reference TRBV19 and TRBJ2-7): DGGITQSPKYLFRKEGQNVTLSCEQNLNHDAMYWYRQDPGQGLRLIYYSQIVNDFQKGDIAEGYSVSREKKESFPLTVTSAQKNPTAFYLCASSIVAGGYEQYFGPGTRLTVT.

This sequence joins TRBV30 and TRBJ2-1; TRBD2 aligns across 9 bases. Germline V gives CDR1 GTSNPN, CDR2 SVGIG (reference sequence). V lost 7 bases and J lost 0; bases outside the gene matches: 10. The CDR3 has 16 residues. CDR3 sequence: CALPLAGPSSYNEQFF. CDR3 DNA sequence: TGTGCCTTACCCCTAGCGGGACCGTCCTCCTACAATGAGCAGTTCTTC.

This chain links TRBV18 with TRBJ1-5; unclear D gene. In germline, CDR1 is KGHSH, CDR2 LQKENI. The CDR3 consists of 13 residues. Trimming took off 3 bases at V and 4 bases at J, with 7 bases between the two ends. DNA of the CDR3: TGTGCCAGCTCACCCAAACAAAATCAGCCCCAGCATTTT. This translates into CASSPKQNQPQHF.

The gene calls are TRBV10-3 and TRBJ1-5; perhaps TRBD1 as D (5 bases). Trimming removed 4 bases at V and 0 bases at J, with 10 bases between. Germline CDR1 reads ENHRY; CDR2 reads SYGVKD. The CDR3 runs 15 residues. This CDR3 is CAISAQGGSNQPQHF. For the CDR3, the DNA is TGTGCCATCAGTGCTCAGGGCGGTAGCAATCAGCCCCAGCATTTT.

The chain is built from TRBV7-8 and TRBJ2-1; D not certain. Deletions cut 3 bases from V and 6 bases from J, with 18 bases between. The CDR3 totals 16 residues. Germline CDR1 and CDR2: SGHVS and FQNEAQ. The CDR3 reads CASSFFGLSPSNEQFF. CDR3 sequence (DNA): TGTGCCAGCAGCTTTTTCGGCCTATCCCCCTCCAATGAGCAGTTCTTC.

The V and J genes are TRBV29-1 and TRBJ1-1; D not resolved. This CDR3 has 11 residues. The V gene lost 7 bases and the J gene lost 1 base, with 7 bases spanning the gap. Germline CDR1 and CDR2: SQVTM and ANQGSEA. CDR3 nucleotide sequence: TGCAGCGGTTATACGAACACTGAAGCTTTCTTT. Its protein product is CSGYTNTEAFF.

This chain connects TRBV11-3 to TRBJ2-7; D is possibly TRBD1 (6 bases). Germline V gene data show CDR1 as SGHNT and CDR2 as YENEEA. The CDR3 has 13 residues. Trimming took off 3 bases at V and 2 bases at J, with 8 bases between the two ends. The CDR3 DNA is TGTGCCAGCAGCTTCCGGGACACCTACGAGCAGTACTTC. This translates into CASSFRDTYEQYF.

This clone was observed a handful of times. The rearrangement uses TRBV2 and TRBJ1-3, with 7 bases lining up with TRBD1. V lost 7 bases to trimming and J lost 8 bases; unmatched junction nucleotides: 11. This CDR3 has 14 residues. Germline V gene sequence: CDR1 SNHLY, CDR2 FYNNEI. Written as DNA, the CDR3 is TGTGCCAGCAAAATGACAGGGATGTTGGACACCATATATTTT. This encodes CASKMTGMLDTIYF.

This chain connects TRBV20-1 to TRBJ1-2; possibly TRBD1 for D (5 bases). With 5 bases removed from V and 6 bases from J, the gap between germline ends came to 10 bases. The germline V gene encodes CDR1 DFQATT and CDR2 SNEGSKA (reference sequence). CDR3 length equals 11 residues. This chain's CDR3 is CSARGVHGYTF. CDR3 sequence (DNA): TGCAGTGCTCGGGGGGTCCATGGCTACACCTTC.

The chain couples TRBV18 to TRBJ2-3; 9 bases line up with TRBD2. V was pared by 4 bases and J by 3 bases, with 5 bases of the junction left unmatched. The CDR3 is 15 residues long. Germline assignment: CDR1 KGHSH and CDR2 LQKENI. CDR3 amino acids: CASSLAGVGTDTQYF. The CDR3 coding sequence is TGTGCCAGCTCACTAGCGGGAGTAGGGACAGATACGCAGTATTTT.

The chain combines TRBV7-2 with TRBJ1-2; D remains unclear. This CDR3 region has 13 residues. Looked up from germline, CDR1 is SGHTA and CDR2 is FQGNSA. V gave up 0 bases and J gave up 2 bases, with 4 bases separating them. The CDR3: CASSLAGNYGYTF. CDR3 in DNA: TGTGCCAGCAGCTTAGCAGGGAACTATGGCTACACCTTC.

The V and J genes are TRBV5-1 and TRBJ1-1; D is possibly TRBD1 (6 bases). The CDR3 spans 14 residues. V was shortened by 2 bases and J by 10 bases, with 18 bases between the two germline ends. CDR1 and CDR2 (germline): SGHRS, YFSETQ. CDR3 sequence (DNA): TGCGCCAGCAGCTTAGGGGCAGGGGAACTCCGAGCTTTCTTT. Translation gives CASSLGAGELRAFF.

The genes are TRBV7-2 and TRBJ2-2; TRBD2 agrees at 9 bases. Per germline, CDR1 SGHTA and CDR2 FQGNSA. The CDR3 has 16 amino acids. J lost 2 bases, V lost 5 bases, and 6 bases had no gene match. CDR3 sequence reads: CASSLSSGENTGELFF. As DNA, the CDR3 is TGTGCCAGCAGCCTCTCTAGCGGGGAAAACACCGGGGAGCTGTTTTTT. Full variable domain (remainder filled in from reference TRBV7-2 and TRBJ2-2): GAGVSQSPSNKVTEKGKDVELRCDPISGHTALYWYRQSLGQGLEFLIYFQGNSAPDKSGLPSDRFSAERTGGSVSTLTIQRTQQEDSAVYLCASSLSSGENTGELFFGEGSRLTVL.

V gene TRBV5-1 combines with J gene TRBJ2-5; 10 nucleotides match TRBD2. From germline, CDR1 is SGHRS and CDR2 YFSETQ. The V gene end was trimmed by 3 bases and the J gene end by 1 base; junction bases not matched to a gene: 6. The CDR3 has 16 residues. CDR3 DNA sequence: TGCGCCAGCAGCTCCTTAGCGGGAGGTCGCCAAGAGACCCAGTACTTC. It yields the protein CASSSLAGGRQETQYF.

This rearrangement joins TRBV27 to TRBJ1-4, with 7 bases aligning to TRBD1. The CDR3 has 15 residues. Germline V lookup: CDR1 MNHEY, CDR2 SMNVEV (reference sequence). The junction had 9 bases not matched to a gene; V was cut back by 8 bases and J by 3 bases. The CDR3 sequence is CASGRQGGPNEKLFF. CDR3 in DNA: TGTGCCAGCGGAAGACAGGGAGGCCCTAATGAAAAACTGTTTTTT.

As DNA, the CDR3 is TGCGCCAGCAGCCAAGCCGGGACAACCTACGAGCAGTACTTC. Its protein product is CASSQAGTTYEQYF. The rearrangement links TRBV4-1 to TRBJ2-7, with D maybe TRBD1 (6 bases). Trimming took 1 base from V and 2 from J, leaving 9 bases between them. Germline V lookup: CDR1 MGHRA, CDR2 YSYEKL. This CDR3 is built from 14 residues.

The chain employs TRBV30 and TRBJ1-1; D remains unclear. The germline V gene encodes CDR1 GTSNPN and CDR2 SVGIG (reference sequence). V shed 7 bases and J shed 0 bases, with 15 bases lying between them. The CDR3 spans 14 residues. In nucleotides, the CDR3 is TGTGCCTCACGGGTCTCCATCTTGAACACTGAAGCTTTCTTT. It yields the protein CASRVSILNTEAFF.

The J gene is TRBJ2-7, the V gene TRBV14; D is perhaps TRBD1 (6 bases). Germline assignment: CDR1 SGHDN and CDR2 FVKESK. V lost 6 bases and J lost 12, with 15 bases in between. The CDR3 is 11 residues long. CDR3 loop: CASSFRQEWYF. The CDR3 nucleotides read TGTGCCAGCAGTTTCAGACAGGAGTGGTACTTC.

The sample holds one count of this clone. The CDR3 protein is CASNLGPSGNTIYF. The CDR3 nucleotides read TGTGCCAGTAACCTGGGGCCCTCTGGAAACACCATATATTTT. The genes are TRBV19 and TRBJ1-3; D might be TRBD1 (5 bases). Germline V gene data show CDR1 as LNHDA and CDR2 as SQIVND (reference sequence). Trimming cost V 7 bases and J 0 bases, with 10 bases left between them. The CDR3 has 14 amino acids. Supplemented by reference TRBV19 and TRBJ1-3, the full variable domain reads DGGITQSPKYLFRKEGQNVTLSCEQNLNHDAMYWYRQDPGQGLRLIYYSQIVNDFQKGDIAEGYSVSREKKESFPLTVTSAQKNPTAFYLCASNLGPSGNTIYFGEGSWLTVV.

The chain couples TRBV29-1 to TRBJ2-2, with D possibly matching TRBD1 (6 bases). CDR1 and CDR2 from the germline V gene are SQVTM and ANQGSEA. V dropped 6 bases and J dropped 2 bases, with 7 bases sitting between them. This CDR3 has 12 residues. In DNA, the CDR3 is TGCAGCGTGGGACAAAACACCGGGGAGCTGTTTTTT. Its translation is CSVGQNTGELFF.

The chain carries TRBV27 and TRBJ1-3, with TRBD1 matching over 7 bases. Trimming took 5 bases from V and 1 from J; bases not matched to a gene: 8. Germline V gene lookup returns CDR1 MNHEY and CDR2 SMNVEV (reference sequence). This CDR3 is built from 16 residues. CDR3 in amino acids: CASSGRTGGSGNTIYF. For the CDR3, the DNA is TGTGCCAGCAGTGGCAGGACAGGAGGATCTGGAAACACCATATATTTT.

V usage is TRBV5-4 and J usage is TRBJ2-1; the D call may be TRBD1 or TRBD2 (6 bases each). The CDR3 is 13 residues long. V lost 4 bases to trimming and J lost 12 bases, with 17 bases between them. Germline V gene data show CDR1 as SGHNT and CDR2 as YYREEE (reference sequence). The DNA of the CDR3 is TGTGCCAGCAGCGTGAACAGGGAGGTAGGGCAGTTCTTC. It codes for CASSVNREVGQFF.

The chain has TRBV10-3 and TRBJ1-1; 8 nucleotides align to TRBD1. Germline CDR1 reads ENHRY; CDR2 reads SYGVKD. The CDR3 covers 15 residues. With 2 bases clipped from V and 6 bases from J, the junction kept 8 bases outside the gene matches. CDR3: CAISEVRTGKAEAFF. The CDR3, as DNA: TGTGCCATCAGTGAGGTTCGGACAGGGAAGGCTGAAGCTTTCTTT.

This rearrangement joins TRBV6-1 to TRBJ1-1; D perhaps matches TRBD1 (5 bases). The CDR3 has 14 residues. Germline V CDR1 and CDR2: MNHNS, SASEGT. V dropped 7 bases and J dropped 0 bases, with 12 bases sitting between them. CDR3 loop: CASISGHMNTEAFF. Written as DNA, the CDR3 is TGTGCCAGCATCTCTGGACATATGAACACTGAAGCTTTCTTT.

The chain employs TRBV19 and TRBJ1-1, with 11 bases fitting TRBD1. Per germline, CDR1 LNHDA and CDR2 SQIVND (reference sequence). The CDR3 runs 15 residues. The trim removed 7 bases at V and 10 bases at J, leaving 14 bases unmatched. CDR3 amino acids: CASTSGQGALLGAFF. DNA of the CDR3: TGTGCCAGTACCTCCGGACAGGGGGCGCTTCTCGGAGCTTTCTTT.

The chain couples TRBV11-2 to TRBJ2-5; a possible D gene is TRBD2 (6 bases). The germline V gene encodes CDR1 SGHAT and CDR2 FQNNGV. Trimming removed 1 base at V and 1 base at J, with 13 bases between. This CDR3 has 16 residues. CDR3 nucleotide sequence: TGTGCCAGCAGCTTAGCGAGAACTAGCCTCCAAGAGACCCAGTACTTC. Translation: CASSLARTSLQETQYF.

This chain connects TRBV6-1 to TRBJ2-2; D may be TRBD2 (6 bases). In germline, CDR1 is MNHNS, CDR2 SASEGT. This CDR3 is 15 amino acids long. Trimming removed 7 bases from V and 6 bases from J, with 18 bases in between. CDR3 bases: TGTGCCAGCATGTTGACTAGTAGCTTGCCCGGGGAGCTGTTTTTT. Translating gives CASMLTSSLPGELFF.

The chain employs TRBV12-5 and TRBJ1-2, with D hard to call. CDR3 size: 12 residues. The V end was cut by 1 base, the J end by 6 bases, with 6 bases between. Germline values: CDR1 LGHNT, CDR2 FRNRAP. As DNA, the CDR3 is TGTGCTAGTGGTTTGGGACACGATGGCTACACCTTC. Its translation: CASGLGHDGYTF.

The rearrangement uses TRBV10-1 and TRBJ2-7; D possibly corresponds to TRBD2 (6 bases). Germline values: CDR1 WNHNN, CDR2 SYGVQD (reference sequence). This CDR3 spans 14 amino acids. V lost 3 bases to trimming and J lost 7 bases, with 16 bases between them. The CDR3 DNA is TGCGCCAGCAGTGACTCGTGGACCGGGGGAGAGCAGTACTTC. Translated: CASSDSWTGGEQYF.